This section outlines one T cell receptor beta chain sequence together with its context. Antigen specificity is unknown. The record originates from a study of response to subunit inactivated influenza vaccine. Findings and caveats of the study: The authors offered the suggestion that each seasonal influenza vaccination recruits few new T cells.

TCRdb ran MiXCR on the RT-PCR reads and lists one entry per CDR3 protein. The sample has about 520,000 distinct CDR3 sequences, roughly 27% seen once. This CDR3 is built from 14 residues. Germline V gene lookup returns CDR1 DFQATT and CDR2 SNEGSKA (reference sequence). Trimming left V 2 bases short and J 2 bases short, with 12 bases between. This TCR was sampled from a man in his forties or fifties who received an inactivated influenza vaccine. The rearrangement uses TRBV20-1 and TRBJ1-1; a possible D gene is TRBD1 (5 bases). The starting material was CD4+ T cells sorted from PBMCs, obtained roughly 5 days after vaccination. The CDR3 loop is CSARKGSPNTEAFF. CDR3 bases: TGCAGTGCTAGAAAGGGGTCGCCCAACACTGAAGCTTTCTTT.